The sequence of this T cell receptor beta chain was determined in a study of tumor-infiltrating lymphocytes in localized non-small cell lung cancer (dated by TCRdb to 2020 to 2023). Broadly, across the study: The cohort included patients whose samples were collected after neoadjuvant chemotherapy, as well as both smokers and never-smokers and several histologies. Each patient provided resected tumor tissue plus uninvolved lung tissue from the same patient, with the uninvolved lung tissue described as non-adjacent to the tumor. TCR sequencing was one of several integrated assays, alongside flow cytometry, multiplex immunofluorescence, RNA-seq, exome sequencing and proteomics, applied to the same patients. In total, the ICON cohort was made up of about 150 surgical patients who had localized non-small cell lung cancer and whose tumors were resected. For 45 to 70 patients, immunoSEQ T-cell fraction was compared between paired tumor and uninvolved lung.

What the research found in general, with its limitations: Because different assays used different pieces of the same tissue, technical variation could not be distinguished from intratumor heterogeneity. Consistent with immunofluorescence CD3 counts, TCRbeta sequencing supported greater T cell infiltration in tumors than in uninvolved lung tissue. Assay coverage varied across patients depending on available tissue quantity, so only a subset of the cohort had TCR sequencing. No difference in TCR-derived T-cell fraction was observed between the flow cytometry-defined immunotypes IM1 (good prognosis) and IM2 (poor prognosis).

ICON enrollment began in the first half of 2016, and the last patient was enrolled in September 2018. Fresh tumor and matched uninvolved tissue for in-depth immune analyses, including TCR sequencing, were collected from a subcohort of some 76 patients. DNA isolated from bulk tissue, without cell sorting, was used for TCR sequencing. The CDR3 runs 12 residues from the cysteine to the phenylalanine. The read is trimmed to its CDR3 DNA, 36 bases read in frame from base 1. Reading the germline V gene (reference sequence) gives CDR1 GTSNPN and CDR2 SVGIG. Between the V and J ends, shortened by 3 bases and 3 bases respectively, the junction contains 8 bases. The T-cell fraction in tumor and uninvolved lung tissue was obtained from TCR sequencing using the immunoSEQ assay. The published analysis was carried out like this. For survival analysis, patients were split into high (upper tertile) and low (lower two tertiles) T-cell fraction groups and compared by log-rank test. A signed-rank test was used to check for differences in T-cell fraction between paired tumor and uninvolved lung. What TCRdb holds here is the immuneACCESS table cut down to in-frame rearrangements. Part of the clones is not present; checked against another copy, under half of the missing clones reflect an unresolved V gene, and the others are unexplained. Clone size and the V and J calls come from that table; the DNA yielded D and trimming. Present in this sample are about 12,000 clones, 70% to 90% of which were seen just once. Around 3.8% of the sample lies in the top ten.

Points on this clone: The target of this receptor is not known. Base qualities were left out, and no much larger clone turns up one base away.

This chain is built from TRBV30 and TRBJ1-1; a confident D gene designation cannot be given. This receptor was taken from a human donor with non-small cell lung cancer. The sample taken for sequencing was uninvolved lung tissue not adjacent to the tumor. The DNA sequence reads TGTGCCTGGAGAGGGCAGTACACTGAAGCTTTCTTT. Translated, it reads CAWRGQYTEAFF.